This record covers a single TCR beta chain. Which antigen it targets is not known. Base qualities were left out, and no much larger clone turns up one base away. TCRbeta CDR3 regions were amplified from genomic DNA using the immunoSEQ Assay, a bias-controlled multiplex PCR. The authors' pipeline ran thus. The number of nucleated cells in each sample was estimated by amplification of reference gene primers within the assay. Sequence reads were collapsed and filtered to measure the absolute abundance of every unique TCRbeta CDR3 rearrangement. Productive Simpson clonality was computed per sample as the square root of Simpson's diversity index over productive rearrangements. TCRdb limited this immuneACCESS table to in-frame rearrangements with V and J called. A share of clones is missing; checked studies link under half to unresolved V genes, and the rest is unexplained. V and J calls and clone size are as listed in that table; D and trimming were resolved from the DNA. The sample table holds some 230,000 clones, of which roughly four fifths were seen once. Jointly, the top ten make up 8% to 10% of the sample.

The source of the sample is a study of blood T cell repertoires in COVID-19 (dated by TCRdb to 2020 to 2021). Study-level background: Samples from collaborators originated in the United States, Italy and Spain and spanned both the acute and convalescent phases of COVID-19. The material from the prospective study consisted of cDNA or gDNA derived from T cells, B-cell-depleted T cells, or PBMCs. The dataset comprised deeply sampled blood TCRbeta repertoires from subjects exposed to, actively infected with, or recovered from COVID-19. The repertoires were released in a freely available public database intended as a resource for research on the immune response to SARS-CoV-2. The samples were drawn from the first 160 participants of the ongoing ImmuneRACE study and from 950 to 1,500 subjects provided by 6 global collaborators. The sample metadata nearly always contained a de-identified subject ID, COVID-19 status, age in years and sex. Where available, HLA class I and class II types were obtained from metadata supplied by the sample provider rather than from assay-based typing. Paper-wide results and their limitations: How much clinical and demographic metadata was included differed by source and by participant, and the metadata was provided uncurated.

At one collaborating source in Seattle, patients were enrolled during active infection and were followed longitudinally through the course of disease. The collaborating institutions used their own protocols to collect whole blood in K2EDTA tubes. For TCRbeta analysis, collaborators shipped samples as frozen whole blood, isolated PBMCs, or DNA extracted from either of those sample types. CDR1 is given as SGHVS and CDR2 as FQNEAQ, both from the germline V gene. The CDR3 runs 16 residues from the cysteine to the phenylalanine. The read is trimmed to its CDR3 DNA, 48 bases read in frame from base 1. Ends trimmed: V by 4 bases, J by 0 bases; bases unmatched to a gene: 7.

The receptor's source is a woman older than 75 with COVID-19, enrolled during active disease. The chain employs TRBV7-8 and TRBJ2-3; TRBD2 matches 7 bases in the middle. The source material was peripheral blood. The CDR3 protein: CASSWGSGFSTDTQYF. In nucleotide form, the sequence is TGTGCCAGCAGCTGGGGTAGCGGGTTTAGCACAGATACGCAGTATTTT.